Listed below are T cell receptor beta chains from one sample, sequenced in a study of T cell responses to AZD1222 COVID-19 vaccine. Clones were sequenced by immunoSEQ multiplex PCR, and TCRdb holds only the in-frame ones, with some missing. This repertoire shows 130,000 to 150,000 clones, approximately 88% found once; its top ten account for about 15%. The specimen comprised peripheral blood, sampled on day 0 of AZD1222 vaccination. All receptors derive from an adult in good health. Each CDR3 is given with its conserved first and last residue. D genes are given only for firm matches. A clone size is listed for some rows: how often the clone was seen (once, few, many), or a class if it is expanded.

>TRBJ1-1|TRBV27|-|-
CASNSQRAAEAFF
TGTGCCAGCAACTCACAGCGAGCTGCCGAAGCTTTCTTT
>TRBJ2-3|TRBV7-3|-|TRBD2
CASSLGLAGGDTQYF
TGTGCCAGCAGCTTAGGACTAGCGGGGGGCGATACGCAGTATTTT
>TRBJ2-7|TRBV3-1/TRBV3-2|few|-
CASSQVTDPTWEQYF
TGTGCCAGCAGCCAAGTAACAGACCCTACGTGGGAGCAGTACTTC
>TRBJ1-3|TRBV7-6|-|TRBD1
CASSLAGGSGNTIYF
TGTGCCAGCAGCTTGGCAGGGGGCTCAGGAAACACCATATATTTT
>TRBJ1-1|TRBV7-9|-|-
CASSYYRGRRNTEAFF
TGTGCCAGCAGTTACTACCGCGGGCGGAGGAACACTGAAGCTTTCTTT
>TRBJ1-5|TRBV6-2/TRBV6-3|few|-
CASSPSGRTNQPQHF
TGTGCCAGCAGTCCGTCGGGGCGTACCAATCAGCCCCAGCATTTT
>TRBJ1-1|TRBV5-1|-|-
CASSLAHGNTEAFF
TGCGCCAGCAGCTTGGCCCACGGGAACACTGAAGCTTTCTTT
>TRBJ1-1|TRBV9|-|-
CASSVGNRHTEAFF
TGTGCCAGCAGCGTAGGAAACCGGCACACTGAAGCTTTCTTT
>TRBJ1-6|TRBV7-2|-|TRBD1
CASSYLHPATGAYSPLHF
TGTGCCAGCAGCTACCTCCATCCCGCGACAGGGGCATATTCACCCCTCCACTTT
>TRBJ2-5|TRBV9|-|-
CASSVDPQETQYF
TGTGCCAGCAGCGTAGACCCACAAGAGACCCAGTACTTC
>TRBJ1-6|TRBV7-3|-|-
CASSLGLGRRSPLHF
TGTGCCAGCAGCTTAGGGTTGGGAAGACGTTCACCCCTCCACTTT
>TRBJ2-3|TRBV19|-|-
CASSRDTDTQYF
TGTGCCAGTAGTAGGGACACAGATACGCAGTATTTT
>TRBJ2-7|TRBV7-9|few|TRBD2
CASNKGQRGIYEQYF
TGTGCCAGCAACAAGGGTCAGCGGGGCATCTACGAGCAGTACTTC
>TRBJ2-7|TRBV6-5|-|TRBD1
CASSSHDRAVYEQYF
TGTGCCAGCAGTTCCCACGACAGGGCGGTCTACGAGCAGTACTTC
>TRBJ1-2|TRBV25-1|-|-
CAARNNYGYTF
TGTGCCGCGAGGAATAACTATGGCTACACCTTC
>TRBJ2-1|TRBV5-1|-|TRBD2
CASSLGGGPLGGEFF
TGCGCCAGCAGCTTGGGCGGGGGGCCGCTAGGAGGGGAGTTCTTC
>TRBJ2-3|TRBV24-1|-|TRBD1
CATSDPGRTGPDTQYF
TGTGCCACCAGTGACCCCGGGCGGACAGGCCCAGATACGCAGTATTTT
>TRBJ1-6|TRBV7-3|few|TRBD1
CASSSGQANSPLHF
TGTGCCAGCAGCTCGGGACAGGCGAATTCACCCCTCCACTTT
>TRBJ2-7|TRBV18|-|-
CASSPPGSGQGNHEQYF
TGTGCCAGCTCACCCCCCGGCTCCGGGCAGGGGAATCACGAGCAGTACTTC
>TRBJ2-7|TRBV27|-|-
CASSLFPSRPFPSYEQYF
TGTGCCAGCAGTTTATTCCCATCCAGGCCATTCCCTTCCTACGAGCAGTACTTC
>TRBJ1-1|TRBV29-1|-|-
CSVFQTEAFF
TGCAGCGTTTTCCAAACTGAAGCTTTCTTT
>TRBJ1-1|TRBV2|-|-
CASSEGARGRNTEAFF
TGTGCCAGCAGTGAAGGGGCTCGGGGCCGGAACACTGAAGCTTTCTTT
>TRBJ2-7|TRBV11-2|-|-
CASSSRADYEQYF
TGTGCCAGCAGCTCTCGGGCGGACTACGAGCAGTACTTC
>TRBJ2-3|TRBV21-1|-|-
CASSWGRDTQYF
TGTGCCAGCAGCTGGGGGCGAGATACGCAGTATTTT
>TRBJ2-5|TRBV5-8|-|-
CASSSNGNRGETQYF
TGTGCCAGCAGCTCCAACGGGAATCGGGGAGAGACCCAGTACTTC
>TRBJ2-2|TRBV10-1|-|-
CASSESGGHTGELFF
TGCGCCAGCAGTGAGTCCGGGGGGCACACCGGGGAGCTGTTTTTT
>TRBJ1-6|TRBV3-1/TRBV3-2|-|-
CASSTFASGTFNSPLHF
TGTGCCAGCAGCACCTTCGCGTCCGGGACCTTTAATTCACCCCTCCACTTT
>TRBJ1-2|TRBV2|-|-
CASSEIRGNHGYTF
TGTGCCAGCAGTGAAATCCGGGGGAACCATGGCTACACCTTC
>TRBJ1-3|TRBV18|-|TRBD1
CASSPGAYRGTGNTIYF
TGTGCCAGCTCACCAGGAGCGTACAGGGGAACTGGAAACACCATATATTTT
>TRBJ2-7|TRBV28|-|-
CASSFPGTGASYEQYF
TGTGCCAGCAGTTTCCCAGGCACAGGCGCCTCCTACGAGCAGTACTTC
>TRBJ1-2|TRBV28|-|TRBD1
CASSSPGQGNPKGYGYTF
TGTGCCAGCAGTTCACCGGGACAGGGAAACCCAAAGGGCTATGGCTACACCTTC
>TRBJ2-3|TRBV7-9|once|TRBD2
CASSLRRITRGGSTDTQYF
TGTGCCAGCAGCTTACGGAGGATTACGCGGGGGGGTAGCACAGATACGCAGTATTTT
>TRBJ1-2|TRBV6-5|-|TRBD1
CASSTGQGWGYTF
TGTGCCAGCAGTACGGGACAGGGGTGGGGCTACACCTTC
>TRBJ2-3|TRBV18|few|TRBD1
CASSPLRGQADTQYF
TGTGCCAGCTCACCACTAAGAGGACAGGCAGATACGCAGTATTTT
>TRBJ1-6|TRBV19|-|-
CASSIAGSNSPLHF
TGTGCCAGTAGTATAGCGGGTAGTAATTCACCCCTCCACTTT
>TRBJ1-4|TRBV12-3/TRBV12-4|-|-
CASRHPSGEKLFF
TGTGCCAGCAGACATCCTAGCGGGGAAAAACTGTTTTTT
>TRBJ1-2|TRBV19|-|TRBD1
CASNKAGQDSGYTF
TGTGCCAGTAATAAAGCGGGACAGGACTCTGGCTACACCTTC
>TRBJ2-7|TRBV5-1|few|TRBD1
CASSPPAGTGDEQYF
TGCGCCAGCAGCCCCCCGGCCGGGACAGGGGACGAGCAGTACTTC
>TRBJ1-1|TRBV6-5|-|-
CASSYDPSMNTEAFF
TGTGCCAGCAGTTACGATCCTTCTATGAACACTGAAGCTTTCTTT
>TRBJ2-7|TRBV19|few|TRBD1
CASSIGTEYEQYF
TGTGCCAGTAGCATTGGGACAGAGTACGAGCAGTACTTC
>TRBJ1-5|TRBV4-3|-|-
CASSQEFAATNQPQHF
TGCGCCAGCAGCCAAGAGTTTGCGGCCACCAATCAGCCCCAGCATTTT
>TRBJ2-1|TRBV5-1|-|TRBD2
CASSLELAGGNNEQFF
TGCGCCAGCAGCTTGGAGCTAGCGGGGGGAAACAATGAGCAGTTCTTC
>TRBJ1-4|TRBV6-6|-|-
CASSSSTARIEKLFF
TGTGCCAGCAGCTCCTCAACAGCGCGCATTGAAAAACTGTTTTTT
>TRBJ2-7|TRBV28|-|TRBD1
CASSLDRVNEQYF
TGTGCCAGCAGTTTAGACAGGGTCAACGAGCAGTACTTC
>TRBJ1-2|TRBV9|-|-
CASSPGMGGYGYTF
TGTGCCAGCAGCCCCGGAATGGGCGGCTATGGCTACACCTTC
>TRBJ2-5|TRBV19|-|-
CASSIALGQETQYF
TGTGCCAGTAGTATTGCGCTGGGACAAGAGACCCAGTACTTC
>TRBJ1-1|TRBV5-1|-|-
CASSLDSSLAEAFF
TGCGCCAGCAGCTTGGACAGCTCATTAGCTGAAGCTTTCTTT
>TRBJ1-1|TRBV6-6|-|-
CASSYRSERNTEAFF
TGTGCCAGCAGTTACCGGTCGGAACGGAACACTGAAGCTTTCTTT
>TRBJ1-2|TRBV6-5|-|-
CASSYDRARGYGYTF
TGTGCCAGCAGTTACGATCGGGCGCGGGGCTATGGCTACACCTTC
>TRBJ1-4|TRBV5-1|once|-
CASSPAGEGEKLFF
TGCGCCAGCAGCCCTGCGGGGGAAGGGGAAAAACTGTTTTTT
>TRBJ1-2|TRBV7-9|-|-
CASSLGQGHGYTF
TGTGCCAGCAGCTTAGGGCAGGGGCATGGCTACACCTTC
>TRBJ1-4|TRBV7-9|-|-
CASSPAWVPNEKLFF
TGTGCCAGCAGCCCTGCATGGGTACCTAATGAAAAACTGTTTTTT
>TRBJ1-2|TRBV18|once|TRBD1
CASSANRGQGGYTF
TGTGCCAGCTCAGCCAACAGGGGGCAGGGTGGCTACACCTTC